These T cell receptor beta chains were read from a single sample in a study of Ad26.COV2.S vaccination and SARS-CoV-2 variants. Sequencing used immunoSEQ multiplex PCR; TCRdb keeps in-frame clones, though not all of them. The sample consists of hundreds of thousands of clones, around 90% of them appearing once. Sequencing used peripheral blood, obtained in a trial of Ad26.COV2.S vaccine versus placebo. These receptors were taken from a person aged 18-65 years who received the Ad26.COV2.S COVID-19 vaccine or a placebo. Both conserved end residues are part of each CDR3. D genes are given only for firm matches. Expanded clones get a size class; other rows say once, few or many, or leave the size out.

>.|TRBV6-2/TRBV6-3|TRBJ2-4|.
TGTGCCAGCAGTCACGGACAAGACATTCAGTACTTC
CASSHGQDIQYF
>.|TRBV29-1|TRBJ1-1|.
TGCAGCGTGTACTGGACAGACAACACTGAAGCTTTCTTT
CSVYWTDNTEAFF
>.|TRBV7-9|TRBJ1-1|.
TGTGCCAGCAGCTTAGTGGGAGCAGGAGGCACTGAAGCTTTCTTT
CASSLVGAGGTEAFF
>.|TRBV6-5|TRBJ2-1|.
TGTGCCACCCATCGGGGGAATAATGAGCAGTTCTTC
CATHRGNNEQFF
>few|TRBV11-2|TRBJ1-1|TRBD1
TGTGCCAGCAGCCTTGGACAGGGGGCGACTGAAGCTTTCTTT
CASSLGQGATEAFF
>.|TRBV6-1|TRBJ1-3|.
TGTGCCAGCAGCCAAACCTTAGGAAACACCATATATTTT
CASSQTLGNTIYF
>.|TRBV7-3|TRBJ2-3|TRBD2
TGTGCCAGCAGCCCCCGGACTAGCGGGGCGATTGATACGCAGTATTTT
CASSPRTSGAIDTQYF
>.|TRBV27|TRBJ1-5|.
TGTGCCAGCAGTCCTGTCTTCAATAGCAATCAGCCCCAGCATTTT
CASSPVFNSNQPQHF
>.|TRBV6-5|TRBJ2-7|.
TGTGCCAGTAGGGACGTAGCCTACGAGCAGTACTTC
CASRDVAYEQYF
>.|TRBV4-3|TRBJ2-1|.
TGCGCCAGCAGCCAAGATTTGACTATCAATGAGCAGTTCTTC
CASSQDLTINEQFF
>.|TRBV6-6|TRBJ2-3|.
TGTGCCAGCAGTCCCGGTGCCGAGGAGGGTACGCAGTATTTT
CASSPGAEEGTQYF
>.|TRBV4-1|TRBJ1-2|.
TGCGCCAGCAGCCAAGAGGACGGGATAGGTGGCTACACCTTC
CASSQEDGIGGYTF
>.|TRBV4-2|TRBJ2-7|.
TGTGCCAGCAGCCAAGGAACACTTTACGAGCAGTACTTC
CASSQGTLYEQYF
>.|TRBV5-1|TRBJ2-6|.
TGCGCCAGCAGCTTGGACACCCACTCTGGGGCCAACGTCCTGACTTTC
CASSLDTHSGANVLTF
>.|TRBV18|TRBJ2-4|TRBD1
TGTGCCAGCTCACCACCGGGACAGACTTTAGCCAAAAACATTCAGTACTTC
CASSPPGQTLAKNIQYF
>.|TRBV7-2|TRBJ2-2|.
TGTGCCAGCAGCTCGCTCGGGACCGTTGGGACCGGGGAGCTGTTTTTT
CASSSLGTVGTGELFF
>.|TRBV19|TRBJ1-1|.
TGTGCCAGTAGTATACGCAGGACTGAAGCTTTCTTT
CASSIRRTEAFF
>.|TRBV7-2|TRBJ2-7|.
TGTGCCAGCAGTAAAATCTCCCACACTAACTACGAGCAGTACTTC
CASSKISHTNYEQYF
>.|TRBV4-2|TRBJ1-6|TRBD1
TGTGCCAGCAGCCAAGACCAGGGGGAAAATTCACCCCTCCACTTT
CASSQDQGENSPLHF
>once|TRBV2|TRBJ2-3|.
TGTGCCAGCACCAACAATGGTAACCGACAGTCTAGCACAGATACGCAGTATTTT
CASTNNGNRQSSTDTQYF
>.|TRBV6-5|TRBJ2-1|.
TGTGCCAGCAGTTACTCCACGGACTATGCCTGGGGTGAGCAGTTCTTC
CASSYSTDYAWGEQFF
>.|TRBV7-3|TRBJ2-2|TRBD1
TGTGCCAGCAGCAAGACCGGGACAGGAAACACCGGGGAGCTGTTTTTT
CASSKTGTGNTGELFF
>.|TRBV6-6|TRBJ1-1|.
TGTGCCAGCAGCCCCGACCGATTGACTGAAGCTTTCTTT
CASSPDRLTEAFF
>.|TRBV5-1|TRBJ2-1|TRBD1
TGCGCCAGCAGCCCGGGACAGGGTAATGAGCAGTTCTTC
CASSPGQGNEQFF
>.|TRBV25-1|TRBJ2-7|TRBD1
TGTGCCAGCCGACAGGGGGCCTACGAGCAGTACTTC
CASRQGAYEQYF
>.|TRBV19|TRBJ1-3|.
TGTGCCAGCGGGCAGGGAGTACGCGGGAACACCATATATTTT
CASGQGVRGNTIYF
>once|TRBV18|TRBJ2-1|TRBD1
TGTGCCAGCTCACTCGACAGGGGTGAGCAGTTCTTC
CASSLDRGEQFF
>once|TRBV7-9|TRBJ1-1|TRBD1
TGTGCCAGCAGCTTCAGGGGGGGGATGAACACTGAAGCTTTCTTT
CASSFRGGMNTEAFF
>.|TRBV6-2/TRBV6-3|TRBJ2-3|.
TGTGCCAGCAGTTACTCTTCCGGGTTTAGCACAGATACGCAGTATTTT
CASSYSSGFSTDTQYF
>.|TRBV27|TRBJ1-5|.
TGTGCCAGCGCTCGTCTGGGGGGTGCGGGGAATCAGCCCCAGCATTTT
CASARLGGAGNQPQHF
>few|TRBV7-9|TRBJ1-1|.
TGTGCCAGCAGCTTAGCGCGACCGAACACTGAAGCTTTCTTT
CASSLARPNTEAFF
>once|TRBV29-1|TRBJ1-1|.
TGCAGCGTTGAAGATTGGGGGGGTGGGACTGAAGCTTTCTTT
CSVEDWGGGTEAFF
>.|TRBV6-1|TRBJ1-2|.
TGTGCCAGCAGTGAAAGTATTCGGTTTACACAGAGTCCCTGGGGCTACACCTTC
CASSESIRFTQSPWGYTF
>few|TRBV4-3|TRBJ1-2|.
TGCGCCAGCAGCCACAGTGGGGACGGCTACACCTTC
CASSHSGDGYTF
>.|TRBV7-9|TRBJ1-1|TRBD1
TGTGCCAGCACCGAATCGCGACAGGGACCGAACACTGAAGCTTTCTTT
CASTESRQGPNTEAFF
>.|TRBV7-2|TRBJ1-2|.
TGTGCCAGCAGCTTTAACGAAGGTGGCTACACCTTC
CASSFNEGGYTF